The clone carrying this T cell receptor beta chain was counted a few times. Its antigen is unidentified. This sample is part of a study of beta chain features in type 1 diabetes. Findings of the study overall: Moderate but significant shortening of TCRB CDR3s was recorded in all four CD4+ subsets from Type 1 diabetes patients.

The V gene's germline CDR1 is SGHDT and CDR2 YYEEEE. This CDR3 spans 11 amino acids. V lost 1 base to trimming and J lost 5 bases, with 4 bases between them. All of the isolated RNA was reverse transcribed, so expressed TCRB transcripts were sequenced. The protocol was immunoSEQ multiplex PCR, while the TCRdb copy is restricted to in-frame clones and leaves out a portion. The sample contains 600,000 or so clones, approximately 13% of which appear only once. This chain links TRBV5-6 with TRBJ2-7; no firm D call. The specimen was naive CD4+ T cells from blood. The receptor was derived from a young man with type 1 diabetes. CDR3 sequence: CASSLFHEQYF. The DNA of the CDR3 is TGTGCCAGCAGCTTGTTCCACGAGCAGTACTTC.